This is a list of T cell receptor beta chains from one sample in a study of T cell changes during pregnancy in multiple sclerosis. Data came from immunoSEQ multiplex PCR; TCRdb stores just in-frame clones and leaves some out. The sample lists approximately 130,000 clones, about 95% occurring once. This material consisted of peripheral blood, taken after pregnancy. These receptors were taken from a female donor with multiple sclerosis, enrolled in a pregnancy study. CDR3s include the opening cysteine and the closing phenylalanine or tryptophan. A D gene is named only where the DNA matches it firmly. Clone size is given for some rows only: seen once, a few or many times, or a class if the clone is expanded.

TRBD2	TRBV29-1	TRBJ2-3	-	CSVVLAGGPTDTQYF	TGCAGCGTTGTACTAGCGGGAGGCCCCACAGATACGCAGTATTTT
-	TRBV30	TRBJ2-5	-	CAWKRAQETQYF	TGTGCCTGGAAGAGGGCCCAAGAGACCCAGTACTTC
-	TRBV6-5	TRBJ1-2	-	CASSYSEFTNYGYTF	TGTGCCAGCAGTTACTCGGAGTTTACTAACTATGGCTACACCTTC
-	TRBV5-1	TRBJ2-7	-	CASSPGNSYEQYF	TGCGCCAGCAGCCCCGGGAACTCCTACGAGCAGTACTTC
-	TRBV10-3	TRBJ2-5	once	CAISVGDQETQYF	TGTGCCATCAGTGTCGGAGACCAAGAGACCCAGTACTTC
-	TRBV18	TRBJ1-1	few	CASSPWPTEAFF	TGTGCCAGCTCACCTTGGCCGACTGAAGCTTTCTTT
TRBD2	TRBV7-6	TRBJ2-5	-	CASSLTGEGETQYF	TGTGCCAGCAGCCTAACTGGGGAGGGAGAGACCCAGTACTTC
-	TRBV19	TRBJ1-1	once	CASSKDISTEAFF	TGTGCCAGTAGTAAGGACATATCTACTGAAGCTTTCTTT
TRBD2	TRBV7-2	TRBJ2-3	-	CASSLGVGPSGIGADTQYF	TGTGCCAGCAGCTTAGGGGTTGGGCCTAGCGGGATAGGGGCAGATACGCAGTATTTT
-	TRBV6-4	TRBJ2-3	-	CASSESLTTPTQYF	TGTGCCAGCAGTGAGTCCCTGACAACTCCTACGCAGTATTTT
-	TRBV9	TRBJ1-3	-	CASSVVADSGNTIYF	TGTGCCAGCAGCGTAGTGGCCGACTCTGGAAACACCATATATTTT
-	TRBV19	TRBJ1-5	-	CASSIGVRRLNQPQHF	TGTGCCAGTAGTATAGGGGTGCGGAGGCTCAATCAGCCCCAGCATTTT
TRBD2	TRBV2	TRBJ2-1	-	CASKTSGGYNEQFF	TGTGCCAGCAAGACTAGCGGGGGTTACAATGAGCAGTTCTTC
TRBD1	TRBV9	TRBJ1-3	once	CASSAGQGSGNTIYF	TGTGCCAGCAGCGCCGGACAGGGTTCGGGAAACACCATATATTTT
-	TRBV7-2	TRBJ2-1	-	CASSLALTSFDEQFF	TGTGCCAGCAGCCTAGCCCTTACTAGCTTCGATGAGCAGTTCTTC
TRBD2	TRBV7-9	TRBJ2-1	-	CASSPQTSGSGAEQFF	TGTGCCAGCAGCCCCCAGACTAGCGGGAGTGGAGCGGAGCAGTTCTTC
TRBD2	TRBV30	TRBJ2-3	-	CACPTSGSGDTQYF	TGTGCCTGCCCGACTAGCGGGAGTGGGGATACGCAGTATTTT
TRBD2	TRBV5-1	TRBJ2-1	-	CASSSGLAQDNEQFF	TGCGCCAGCAGCTCCGGACTAGCGCAGGACAATGAGCAGTTCTTC
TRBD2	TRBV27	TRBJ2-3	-	CASSPLLAVSTDTQYF	TGTGCCAGCAGTCCCCTCCTAGCGGTTAGCACAGATACGCAGTATTTT
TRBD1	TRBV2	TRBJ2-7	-	CASSGDSHEQYF	TGTGCCAGCAGTGGGGACAGTCACGAGCAGTACTTC
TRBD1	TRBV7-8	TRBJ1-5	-	CASSPGTGAGQPQHF	TGTGCCAGCAGCCCCGGGACAGGGGCCGGACAGCCCCAGCATTTT
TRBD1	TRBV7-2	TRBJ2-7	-	CASSSVQGALYEQYF	TGTGCCAGCAGCTCCGTCCAGGGGGCACTCTACGAGCAGTACTTC
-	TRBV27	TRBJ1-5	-	CASSPGTYQPQHF	TGTGCCAGCAGCCCTGGGACATATCAGCCCCAGCATTTT
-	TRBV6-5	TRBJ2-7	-	CASSWAGEQYF	TGTGCCAGCAGTTGGGCGGGCGAGCAGTACTTC
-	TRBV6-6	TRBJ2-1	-	CASSPLSSYNEQFF	TGTGCCAGCAGTCCCCTGAGCTCCTACAATGAGCAGTTCTTC
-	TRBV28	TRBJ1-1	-	CASSLDSVRTEAFF	TGTGCCAGCAGTTTGGACAGCGTACGGACTGAAGCTTTCTTT
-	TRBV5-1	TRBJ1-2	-	CASSYGGGADGYTF	TGCGCCAGCAGCTATGGGGGGGGCGCGGATGGCTACACCTTC
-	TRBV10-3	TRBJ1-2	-	CAIMADRSGYTF	TGTGCCATCATGGCCGACAGGTCTGGCTACACCTTC
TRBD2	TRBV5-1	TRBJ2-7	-	CASSLGLLAGGPQNEQYF	TGCGCCAGCAGCTTGGGTCTGCTAGCGGGAGGGCCGCAGAACGAGCAGTACTTC
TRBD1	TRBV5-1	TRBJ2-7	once	CASSSDRGPYEQYF	TGCGCCAGCAGCTCCGACAGGGGGCCCTACGAGCAGTACTTC
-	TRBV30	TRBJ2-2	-	CAWTLILTGELFF	TGTGCCTGGACTTTAATCTTAACCGGGGAGCTGTTTTTT
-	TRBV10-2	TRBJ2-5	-	CASRSGNQETQYF	TGCGCCAGCAGATCAGGGAATCAAGAGACCCAGTACTTC
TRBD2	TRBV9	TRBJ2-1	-	CASSVYLAGDNEQFF	TGTGCCAGCAGCGTTTACCTAGCGGGTGACAATGAGCAGTTCTTC
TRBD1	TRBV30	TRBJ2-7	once	CAWSPPTGEFHEQYF	TGTGCCTGGAGTCCCCCGACAGGGGAATTCCACGAGCAGTACTTC
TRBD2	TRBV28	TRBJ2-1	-	CASSFGLAGGWGNEQFF	TGTGCCAGCAGTTTCGGACTAGCGGGAGGGTGGGGGAATGAGCAGTTCTTC
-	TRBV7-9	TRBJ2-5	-	CASRSGIETQYF	TGTGCCAGCAGGTCAGGTATAGAGACCCAGTACTTC
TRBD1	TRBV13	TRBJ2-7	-	CASRGQGPRDEQYF	TGTGCCAGCAGAGGACAGGGCCCTAGGGACGAGCAGTACTTC
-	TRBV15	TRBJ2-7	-	CATSRDWQGYEQYF	TGTGCCACCAGCAGAGATTGGCAGGGTTACGAGCAGTACTTC
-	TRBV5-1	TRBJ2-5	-	CASSPSRVGSETQYF	TGCGCCAGCAGCCCGAGCAGGGTGGGGTCAGAGACCCAGTACTTC
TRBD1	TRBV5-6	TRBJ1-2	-	CASSLALTGARGYTF	TGTGCCAGCAGCCTGGCCCTAACAGGGGCCAGAGGCTACACCTTC
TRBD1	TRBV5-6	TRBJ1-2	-	CASSPTGNYGYTF	TGTGCCAGCAGCCCGACAGGGAACTATGGCTACACCTTC
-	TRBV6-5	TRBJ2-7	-	CASRPDLAYEQYF	TGTGCCAGCAGACCGGACTTGGCCTACGAGCAGTACTTC
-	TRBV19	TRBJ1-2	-	CASSMGLFYTF	TGTGCCAGTAGTATGGGGCTATTCTACACCTTC
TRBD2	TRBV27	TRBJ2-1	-	CASSSPPSGSSFF	TGTGCCAGCAGTTCCCCCCCTAGCGGGAGTTCTTTCTTC
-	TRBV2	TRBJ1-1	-	CASSVPSERAGSNTEAFF	TGTGCCAGCAGTGTGCCCTCAGAAAGGGCAGGGTCGAACACTGAAGCTTTCTTT
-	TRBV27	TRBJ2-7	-	CASSPPRAMGYEQYF	TGTGCCAGCAGTCCCCCCAGGGCGATGGGGTACGAGCAGTACTTC
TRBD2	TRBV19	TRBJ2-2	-	CASTLLAGEAGELFF	TGTGCCAGTACCCTACTAGCGGGAGAGGCCGGGGAGCTGTTTTTT
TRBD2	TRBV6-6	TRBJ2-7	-	CASSSQTSGALEQYF	TGTGCCAGCAGTTCTCAGACTAGCGGGGCCCTGGAGCAGTACTTC
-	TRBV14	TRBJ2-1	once	CASSQGWQSRWEQFF	TGTGCCAGCAGCCAAGGATGGCAGTCAAGATGGGAGCAGTTCTTC
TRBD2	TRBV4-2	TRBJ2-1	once	CASSQAGLAADEFF	TGTGCCAGCAGCCAGGCAGGACTAGCGGCGGATGAGTTCTTC
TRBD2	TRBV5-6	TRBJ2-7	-	CASSYGTSGSYEQYF	TGTGCCAGCAGCTATGGGACTAGCGGGAGCTACGAGCAGTACTTC
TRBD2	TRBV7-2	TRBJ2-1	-	CASSLLLLAVLGEQFF	TGTGCCAGCAGCTTATTGCTACTAGCGGTCCTCGGGGAGCAGTTCTTC
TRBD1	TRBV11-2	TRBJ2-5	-	CASSAGQGTETQYF	TGTGCCAGCAGCGCCGGACAGGGTACAGAGACCCAGTACTTC
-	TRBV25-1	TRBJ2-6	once	CASSPRVGANVLTF	TGTGCCAGCAGTCCCAGGGTTGGGGCCAACGTCCTGACTTTC
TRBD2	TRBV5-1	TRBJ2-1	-	CASSFGLAGGFSNEQFF	TGCGCCAGCAGCTTCGGACTAGCGGGAGGATTCTCAAATGAGCAGTTCTTC
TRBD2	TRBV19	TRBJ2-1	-	CASSMGGSVINEQFF	TGTGCCAGTAGTATGGGGGGGAGTGTTATAAATGAGCAGTTCTTC
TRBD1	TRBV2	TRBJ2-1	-	CASSFDRAVPYNEQFF	TGTGCCAGCAGCTTTGACAGGGCGGTACCCTACAATGAGCAGTTCTTC
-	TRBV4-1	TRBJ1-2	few	CASSRGAAYGYTF	TGCGCCAGCAGCCGCGGGGCGGCCTATGGCTACACCTTC
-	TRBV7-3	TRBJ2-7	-	CASSPAGPYEQYF	TGTGCCAGCAGCCCCGCGGGACCCTACGAGCAGTACTTC